This T cell receptor beta chain appears in the sequencing data of a study of radiation and T cells in renal cell carcinoma. The protocol was immunoSEQ multiplex PCR, while the TCRdb copy is restricted to in-frame clones and leaves out a portion. The table lists 20,000 or so clones, 45% to 65% of them singletons. Treatment defined: treatment-naive control, cytoreductive nephrectomy. The receptor's source is a human donor with renal cell carcinoma. This specimen was tumor tissue, taken from a patient whose treatment was nephrectomy without radiotherapy.

Written as DNA, the CDR3 is TGTGCCAGCAGCTTTCAGGGGCCAGGATCAGATACGCAGTATTTT. Amino acids: CASSFQGPGSDTQYF. V gene TRBV7-9 combines with J gene TRBJ2-3; D may be TRBD1 (6 bases). This CDR3 spans 15 amino acids. CDR1 and CDR2 (germline): SEHNR, FQNEAQ (reference sequence). The V end lost 3 bases, the J end lost 4 bases, and 14 bases lay between the germline ends.